Described below is a single T cell receptor (beta chain) sequence and its context. The record originates from a study of blood T cell repertoires in COVID-19. About the research overall: Sites across the United States, Italy and Spain contributed samples from acute and convalescent COVID-19. Sources were T cells, B-cell-depleted T cells, or PBMCs; the material itself was cDNA or gDNA.

Germline CDR1 SGHAT, CDR2 FQNNGV. The CDR3 spans 14 residues. The V and J ends lost 5 bases and 6 bases, in that order; junction bases with no gene match: 8. The authors' processing: Counts of nucleated cells, estimated from reference gene primer amplification, were obtained. Libraries were prepared by immunoSEQ multiplex PCR; TCRdb keeps only in-frame clonotypes and omits some of them. V, J and clone size are those of that table, while D and trimming were read from the DNA. The sample consists of about 290,000 clones, around 89% of them appearing once. This chain joins TRBV11-2 and TRBJ2-3, with 7 bases matching TRBD1. This TCR came from a man aged 40-55 years with acute or convalescent COVID-19. The sample comprised peripheral blood. For the CDR3, the DNA is TGTGCCAGCAGCCACTCTAGCAGGGGGGATACGCAGTATTTT. It yields the protein CASSHSSRGDTQYF.